Each of the 15 T cell receptor beta chains below was sequenced from the same sample in a study of shared clonotypes between healthy human individuals. Repertoires were generated with immunoSEQ multiplex PCR, while TCRdb's copy carries only in-frame clones and drops some. The table lists about 980,000 clones, approximately 76% of them singletons, with approximately 1.5% in the top ten. The sequenced sample was memory CD4+ T cells sorted from blood. The subset denotes: CD45RA-negative fraction. The receptor source for this set is a man between 18 and 29 years old in good health.

The rearrangement links TRBV11-2 to TRBJ2-7, with 15 positions matching TRBD2. There are 13 residues in the CDR3. V shed 8 bases, J shed 5 bases, and the junction held 1 base outside the gene matches. Germline V gene lookup returns CDR1 SGHAT and CDR2 FQNNGV. The CDR3 nucleotides are TGTGCCAGCGGACTAGCGGGAGGGAACGAGCAGTACTTC. It codes for CASGLAGGNEQYF.

J is TRBJ2-3 and V is TRBV10-3; 14 nucleotides line up with TRBD2. Losses at the gene ends were 2 bases for V and 2 bases for J; bases not matched to a gene: 3. Germline V gene lookup returns CDR1 ENHRY and CDR2 SYGVKD. The CDR3 contains 17 residues. This chain's CDR3 is CAISERLAGGLTDTQYF. CDR3 in DNA: TGTGCCATCAGTGAGAGACTAGCGGGGGGGCTCACAGATACGCAGTATTTT.

J is TRBJ2-5 and V is TRBV28; TRBD2 agrees at 8 bases. The CDR3 is made up of 14 amino acids. The germline V gene encodes CDR1 MDHEN and CDR2 SYDVKM. V gave up 4 bases and J gave up 4 bases; unmatched junction bases: 5. The CDR3 nucleotides are TGTGCCAGCAGTTACGTGGGACTAGGAGAGACCCAGTACTTC. This gives the protein CASSYVGLGETQYF.

This clone came up once. V and J are TRBV5-4 and TRBJ1-4, with TRBD1 identical over 8 bases. Unmatched junction bases numbered 6, after V lost 4 bases and J lost 4 bases. Germline-derived CDR1 and CDR2 are SGHNT and YYREEE (reference sequence). The CDR3 contains 15 residues. As DNA, the CDR3 is TGTGCCAGCAGCCCCCGACAGGGGATTAATGAAAAACTGTTTTTT. Its translation is CASSPRQGINEKLFF.

The V gene is TRBV28, the J gene TRBJ2-7; D perhaps matches TRBD1 (5 bases). Germline V CDR1 and CDR2: MDHEN, SYDVKM. V was trimmed by 7 bases and J by 4 bases, leaving 8 bases between them. This CDR3 has 11 residues. The CDR3 here is CASTQGYEQYF. CDR3 coding DNA: TGTGCCAGCACCCAGGGTTACGAGCAGTACTTC.

The chain joins TRBV6-1 to TRBJ1-2, with TRBD1 as a possible D gene (5 bases). V lost 1 base, J lost 4 bases, and 25 bases lay in between. There are 19 residues in the CDR3. The germline CDR1 and CDR2 sequences are MNHNS and SASEGT. For the CDR3, the DNA is TGTGCCAGCAGTGAAGGGTTCGGGTTTGGGGCAACTGTCCCCTATGGCTACACCTTC. Protein product: CASSEGFGFGATVPYGYTF.

The chain carries TRBV14 and TRBJ2-5, with 7 bases lining up with TRBD1. CDR1 is SGHDN and CDR2 is FVKESK in the germline V gene. Trimming cost V 4 bases and J 4 bases; bases outside gene matches: 12. CDR3 length: 16 amino acids. The CDR3 nucleotides are TGTGCCAGCAGCCGCGTTTCCGCAGGGGGTCCAGAGACCCAGTACTTC. It is translated as CASSRVSAGGPETQYF.

The chain uses TRBV15 and TRBJ2-3, with D perhaps matching TRBD2 (5 bases). In germline, CDR1 is LNHNV, CDR2 YYDKDF (reference sequence). The CDR3 has 16 residues. Trimming stripped 1 base from V and 3 bases from J, with 14 bases between. CDR3 sequence (DNA): TGTGCCACCAGCAGAGTAAGAGCGGCTACAACAGATACGCAGTATTTT. Its protein is CATSRVRAATTDTQYF. Looking up the rest from reference TRBV15 and TRBJ2-3 gives the full variable domain: DAMVIQNPRYQVTQFGKPVTLSCSQTLNHNVMYWYQQKSSQAPKLLFHYYDKDFNNEADTPDNFQSRRPNTSFCFLDIRSPGLGDTAMYLCATSRVRAATTDTQYFGPGTRLTVL.

This clone appeared a few times. The chain links TRBV30 to TRBJ2-2; D remains unclear. Between the trimmed V and J ends, which lost 0 bases and 0 bases, there was a span of 8 bases. The germline gives CDR1 GTSNPN, CDR2 SVGIG (reference sequence). There are 15 residues in the CDR3. The CDR3 reads CAWSVWTANTGELFF. In DNA form, the CDR3 reads TGTGCCTGGAGTGTTTGGACGGCGAACACCGGGGAGCTGTTTTTT.

The chain combines TRBV21-1 with TRBJ1-1; the D call in the table, TRBD1, was not verified against the DNA. TRBV21-1 is annotated as a pseudogene. This CDR3 is 16 amino acids long. CDR3 protein: CASSKDESGENTEAFF. The CDR3 DNA sequence: TGTGCCAGCAGCAAAGACGAGTCAGGGGAGAACACTGAAGCTTTCTTT.

The chain has TRBV6-1 and TRBJ1-3, with D possibly being TRBD1 (6 bases). The CDR3 sequence is 15 residues long. With 2 bases removed from V and 2 bases from J, the gap between germline ends came to 10 bases. CDR1 and CDR2 (germline): MNHNS, SASEGT. The CDR3: CASSEQGNTGNTIYF. CDR3 DNA: TGTGCCAGCAGTGAACAGGGGAATACTGGAAACACCATATATTTT.

The chain links TRBV30 to TRBJ2-5; 10 positions agree with TRBD1. From germline, CDR1 is GTSNPN and CDR2 SVGIG (reference sequence). V gave up 7 bases and J gave up 5 bases; unmatched junction bases: 7. The CDR3 totals 13 residues. For the CDR3, the DNA is TGTGCCTTACATCCGGGACAGGGGGAGACCCAGTACTTC. Residues: CALHPGQGETQYF.

With respect to this clone: Other DNA variants within this sample encode the same CDR3. This chain connects TRBV18 to TRBJ2-5; D remains ambiguous. Trimming took 2 bases from V and 5 from J, leaving 6 bases between them. The CDR3 runs 12 residues. Germline CDR1 and CDR2: KGHSH and LQKENI. CDR3: CASSPLGETQYF. The CDR3 region has the DNA TGTGCCAGCTCACCATTGGGGGAGACCCAGTACTTC. Full variable domain (rest looked up from reference TRBV18 and TRBJ2-5): NAGVMQNPRHLVRRRGQEARLRCSPMKGHSHVYWYRQLPEEGLKFMVYLQKENIIDESGMPKERFSAEFPKEGPSILRIQQVVRGDSAAYFCASSPLGETQYFGPGTRLLVL.

J is TRBJ1-1 and V is TRBV29-1; 8 nucleotides match TRBD1. The CDR3 has 16 residues. The V gene end was trimmed by 1 base and the J gene end by 4 bases; junction bases not matched to a gene: 11. Germline V gene sequence: CDR1 SQVTM, CDR2 ANQGSEA. The CDR3 coding sequence is TGCAGCGTTGAAGGGCGTACAGGGGGGAGATTCACTGAAGCTTTCTTT. Residues: CSVEGRTGGRFTEAFF.

The chain carries TRBV10-2 and TRBJ1-2; TRBD1 agrees at 8 bases. Germline V gives CDR1 WSHSY, CDR2 SAAADI. J lost 4 bases, V lost 2 bases, and 9 bases had no gene match. CDR3 length equals 16 residues. This CDR3 reads CASSENSPGTGYGYTF. CDR3 coding DNA: TGCGCCAGCAGTGAGAACTCTCCCGGGACAGGCTATGGCTACACCTTC.